This T cell receptor beta chain was sequenced in a study of blood T cells in healthy people across ages. Findings of the study overall: Age brought a roughly linear fall in TCR beta diversity measured per million T cells.

CDR1 is SGHTA, CDR2 FQGTGA, per germline. This CDR3 spans 15 amino acids. V lost 5 bases and J lost 2; bases outside the gene matches: 9. With each sample, at least 5.5 micrograms of total RNA were extracted. For this clonotype: Its antigen is not known.

A second about 7 to 12 cycle PCR used barcoded and J-beta primers. In TCRdb, the 5' RACE reads were re-called with MiXCR into one record per CDR3 protein. The table lists approximately 960,000 distinct CDR3 sequences, 25% to 35% of them singletons. This same sample was also taken into another study, of T cells of mothers and their children. That study adds: Both sample barcodes and 2-4 random nucleotides came from the M1S primer of the second PCR. Mothers and children who were related shared slightly more overlap than unrelated pairs, but not significantly more.

The sample consisted of blood. The receptor's source is a woman between 40 and 50 years old in good health. The V and J genes are TRBV7-3 and TRBJ2-7; 7 bases are shared with TRBD2. CDR3 protein: CASSPYASGPYEQYF. The CDR3, as DNA: TGTGCCAGCAGCCCTTACGCTAGCGGACCCTACGAGCAGTACTTC.